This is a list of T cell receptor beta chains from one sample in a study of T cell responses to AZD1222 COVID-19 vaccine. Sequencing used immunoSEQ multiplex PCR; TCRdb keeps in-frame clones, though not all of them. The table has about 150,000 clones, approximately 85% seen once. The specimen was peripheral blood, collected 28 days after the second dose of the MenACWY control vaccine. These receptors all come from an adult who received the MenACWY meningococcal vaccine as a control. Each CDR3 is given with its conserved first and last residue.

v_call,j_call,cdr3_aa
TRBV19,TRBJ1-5,CASSMDSNSNQPQHF
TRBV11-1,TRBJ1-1,CASSLAASGSRGYTEAFF
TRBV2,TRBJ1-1,CASSDSGFAGTEAFF
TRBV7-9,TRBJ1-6,CASSLTRDRGNSPLHF
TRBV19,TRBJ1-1,CASSPYMNTEAFF
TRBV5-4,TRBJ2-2,CASSFEAVRQHKNTGELFF
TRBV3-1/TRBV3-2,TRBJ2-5,CASSQDRRRDQETQYF
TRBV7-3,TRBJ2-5,CASSPTSLETQYF
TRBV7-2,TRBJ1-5,CASSQQGPNQPQHF
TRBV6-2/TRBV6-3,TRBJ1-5,CASSYEADHQPQHF
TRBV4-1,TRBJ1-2,CASRGSGVGYTF
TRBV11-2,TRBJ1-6,CASSLVNRDSPLHF
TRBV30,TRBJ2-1,CAWRGGGRLSYNEQFF
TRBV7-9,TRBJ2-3,CASLSQGIRTDTQYF
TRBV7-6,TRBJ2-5,CASSLSLGASEETQYF
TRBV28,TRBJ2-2,CASSLWTGVDTGELFF
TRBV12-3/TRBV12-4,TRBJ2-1,CASSPPSYNEQFF
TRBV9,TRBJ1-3,CASSEGQSGNTIYF
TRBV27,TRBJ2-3,CASSLGAGTSTDTQYF
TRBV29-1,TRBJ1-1,CSVVGQANTEAFF
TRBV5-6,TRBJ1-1,CASSLGAGWTEAFF
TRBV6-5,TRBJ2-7,CAGGQGTAEQYF
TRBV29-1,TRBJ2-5,CSVPRPGGYQETQYF
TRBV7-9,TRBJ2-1,CASSRMASGGPYNEQFF
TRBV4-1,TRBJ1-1,CASTKSGVEAFF
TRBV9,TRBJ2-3,CASSVSGRGAQYF
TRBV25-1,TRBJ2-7,CASSLGQGVTYEQYF
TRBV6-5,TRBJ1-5,CASGGQGVGQPQHF
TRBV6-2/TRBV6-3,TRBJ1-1,CASSYSFGRINTEAFF
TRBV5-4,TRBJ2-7,CASSPKGAPYEQYF
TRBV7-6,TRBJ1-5,CASSWGQGINQPQHF
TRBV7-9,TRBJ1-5,CASSPSEQPQHF
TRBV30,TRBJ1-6,CAWSLSQGSSYNSPLHF
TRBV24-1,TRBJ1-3,CATSDPQDTGNTIYF
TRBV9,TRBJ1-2,CASSTQGAAGGVYGYTF
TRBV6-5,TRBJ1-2,CASSYSRTRPYGYTF
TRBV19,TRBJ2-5,CASSIRGGPRPETQYF
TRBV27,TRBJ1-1,CASGSGRGTEAFF
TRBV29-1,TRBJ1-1,CSVETGTEAFF
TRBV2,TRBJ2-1,CASSVGDEQFF
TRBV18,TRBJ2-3,CASSPPQGRTDTQYF
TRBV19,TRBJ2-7,CASSRIIAGGVYEQYF
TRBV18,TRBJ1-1,CASSPSRMNTEAFF
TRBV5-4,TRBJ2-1,CASQPGLDNNEQFF